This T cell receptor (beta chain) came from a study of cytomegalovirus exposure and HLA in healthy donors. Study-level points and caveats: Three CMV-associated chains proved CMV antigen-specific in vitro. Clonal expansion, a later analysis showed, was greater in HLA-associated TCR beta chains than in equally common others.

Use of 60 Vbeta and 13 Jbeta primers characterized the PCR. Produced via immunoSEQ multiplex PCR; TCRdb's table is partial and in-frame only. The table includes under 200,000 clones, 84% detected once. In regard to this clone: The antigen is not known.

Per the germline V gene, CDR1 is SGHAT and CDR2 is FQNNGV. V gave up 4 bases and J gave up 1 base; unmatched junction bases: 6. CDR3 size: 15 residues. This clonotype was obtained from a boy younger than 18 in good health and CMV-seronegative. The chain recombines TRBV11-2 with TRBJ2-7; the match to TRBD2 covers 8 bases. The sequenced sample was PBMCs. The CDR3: CASSSSRGESYEQYF. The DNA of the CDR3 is TGTGCCAGCAGCTCTTCGCGGGGGGAATCCTACGAGCAGTACTTC.